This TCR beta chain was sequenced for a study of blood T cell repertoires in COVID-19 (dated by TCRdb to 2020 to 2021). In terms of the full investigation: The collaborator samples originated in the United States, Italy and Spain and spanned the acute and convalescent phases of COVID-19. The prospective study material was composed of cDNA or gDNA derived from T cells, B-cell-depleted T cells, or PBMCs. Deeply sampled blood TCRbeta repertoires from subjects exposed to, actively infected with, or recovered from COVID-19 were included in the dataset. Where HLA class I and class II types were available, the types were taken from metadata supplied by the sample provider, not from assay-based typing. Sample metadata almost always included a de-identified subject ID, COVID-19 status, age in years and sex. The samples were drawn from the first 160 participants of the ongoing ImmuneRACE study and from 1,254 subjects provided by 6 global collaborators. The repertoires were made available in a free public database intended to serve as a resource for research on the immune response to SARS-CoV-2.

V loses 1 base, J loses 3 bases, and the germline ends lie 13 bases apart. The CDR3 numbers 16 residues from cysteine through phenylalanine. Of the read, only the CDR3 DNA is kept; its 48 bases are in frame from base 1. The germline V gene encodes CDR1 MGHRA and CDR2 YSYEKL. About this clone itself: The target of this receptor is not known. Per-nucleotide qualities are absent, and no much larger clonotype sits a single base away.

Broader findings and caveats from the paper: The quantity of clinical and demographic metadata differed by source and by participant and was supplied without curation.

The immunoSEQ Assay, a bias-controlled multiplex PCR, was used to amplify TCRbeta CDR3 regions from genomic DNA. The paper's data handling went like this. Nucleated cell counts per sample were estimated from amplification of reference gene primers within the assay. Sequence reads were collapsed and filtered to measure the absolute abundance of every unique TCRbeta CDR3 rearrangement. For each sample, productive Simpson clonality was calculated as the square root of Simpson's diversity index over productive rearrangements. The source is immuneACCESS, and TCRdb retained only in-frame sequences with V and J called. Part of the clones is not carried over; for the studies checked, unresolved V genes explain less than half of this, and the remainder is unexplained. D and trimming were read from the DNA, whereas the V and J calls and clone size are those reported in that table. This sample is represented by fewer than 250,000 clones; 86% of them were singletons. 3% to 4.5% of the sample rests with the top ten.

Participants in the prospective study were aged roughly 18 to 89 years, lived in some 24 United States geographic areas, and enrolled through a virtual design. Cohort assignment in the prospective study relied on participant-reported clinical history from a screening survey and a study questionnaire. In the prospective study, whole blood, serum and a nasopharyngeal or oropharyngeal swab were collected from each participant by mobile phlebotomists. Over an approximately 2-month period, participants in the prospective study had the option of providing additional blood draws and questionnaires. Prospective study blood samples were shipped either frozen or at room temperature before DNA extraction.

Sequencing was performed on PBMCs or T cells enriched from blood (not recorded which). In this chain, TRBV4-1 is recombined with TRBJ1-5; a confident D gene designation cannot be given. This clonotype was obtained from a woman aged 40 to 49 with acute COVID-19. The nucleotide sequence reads TGCGCCAGCAGCCAAGGTGTTGAGGCAGTCAATCAGCCCCAGCATTTT. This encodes CASSQGVEAVNQPQHF.